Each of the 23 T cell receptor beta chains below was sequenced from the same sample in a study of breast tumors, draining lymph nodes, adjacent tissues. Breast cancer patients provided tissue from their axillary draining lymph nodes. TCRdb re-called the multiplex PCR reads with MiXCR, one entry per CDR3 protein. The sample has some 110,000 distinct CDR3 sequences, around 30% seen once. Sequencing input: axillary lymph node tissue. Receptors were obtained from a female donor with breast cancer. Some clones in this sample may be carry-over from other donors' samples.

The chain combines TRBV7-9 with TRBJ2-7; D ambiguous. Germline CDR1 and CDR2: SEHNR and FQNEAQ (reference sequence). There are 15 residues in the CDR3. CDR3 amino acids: CASSLANAAAYKQYV. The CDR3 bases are TGTGCCAGCAGCTTAGCGAACGCGGCCGCCTACAAGCAGTACGTC.

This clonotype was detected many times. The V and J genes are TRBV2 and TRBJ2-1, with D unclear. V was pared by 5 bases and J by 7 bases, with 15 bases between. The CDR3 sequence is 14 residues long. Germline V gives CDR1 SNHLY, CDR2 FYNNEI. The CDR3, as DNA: TGTGCCAGCAGTCCCCGGGTCTACCTTAATGAGCAGTTCTTC. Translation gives CASSPRVYLNEQFF.

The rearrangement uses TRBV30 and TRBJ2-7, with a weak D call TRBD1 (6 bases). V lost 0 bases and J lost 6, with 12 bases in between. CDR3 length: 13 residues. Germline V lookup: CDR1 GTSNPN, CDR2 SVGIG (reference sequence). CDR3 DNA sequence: TGTGCCTGGAGTGTAAATACAGGGACCGAGCAGTACTTC. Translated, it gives CAWSVNTGTEQYF.

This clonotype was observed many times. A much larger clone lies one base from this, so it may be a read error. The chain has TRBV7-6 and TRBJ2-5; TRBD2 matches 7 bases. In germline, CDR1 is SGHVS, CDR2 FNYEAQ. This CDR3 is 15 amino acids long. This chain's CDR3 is CASSPVASGGETQHF. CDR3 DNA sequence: TGTGCCAGCAGCCCCGTGGCTAGCGGTGGAGAGACCCAGCACTTC.

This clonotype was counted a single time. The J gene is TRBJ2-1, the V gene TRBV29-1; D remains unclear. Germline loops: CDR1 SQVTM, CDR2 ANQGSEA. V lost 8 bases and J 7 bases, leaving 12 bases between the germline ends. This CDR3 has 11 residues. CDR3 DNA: TGCAGCTTGTTACTGGAGAATGAGCAGTTCTTC. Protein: CSLLLENEQFF.

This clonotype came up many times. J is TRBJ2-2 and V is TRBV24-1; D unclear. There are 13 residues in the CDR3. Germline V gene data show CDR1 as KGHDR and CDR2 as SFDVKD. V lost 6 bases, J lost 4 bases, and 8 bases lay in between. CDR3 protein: CATSSGVTGELFF. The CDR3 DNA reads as TGTGCCACCAGTTCAGGAGTCACCGGGGAGCTGTTTTTT.

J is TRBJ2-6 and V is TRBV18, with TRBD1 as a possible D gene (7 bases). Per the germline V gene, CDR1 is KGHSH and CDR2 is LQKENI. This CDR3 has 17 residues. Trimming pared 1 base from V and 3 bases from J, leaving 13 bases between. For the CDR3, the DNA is TGTGCCAGCTCACCACGGCAGGGGGGATATGGGGCCAACGTCCTGACTTTC. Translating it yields CASSPRQGGYGANVLTF.

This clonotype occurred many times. The CDR3 DNA reads TGTGCCAGCAGCCACCAGGGGGCTTGGCATTTT. Amino acid sequence: CASSHQGAWHF. The chain links TRBV3-1 to TRBJ1-5; TRBD1 matches at 8 bases. V shed 3 bases and J 15 bases; nucleotides not matched to a gene: 4. Germline V lookup: CDR1 LGHDT, CDR2 YNNKEL (reference sequence). This CDR3 is 11 amino acids long. The whole variable domain, filled in from reference TRBV3-1 and TRBJ1-5, reads DTAVSQTPKYLVTQMGNDKSIKCEQNLGHDTMYWYKQDSKKFLKIMFSYNNKELIINETVPNRFSPKSPDKAHLNLHINSLELGDSAVYFCASSHQGAWHFGDGTRLSIL.

The CDR3 coding sequence is TGTGCCACCAGCAGAGGACAGGGCTTCGGAAACACCATATATTTT. Amino acids: CATSRGQGFGNTIYF. V gene TRBV15 combines with J gene TRBJ1-3, with 7 bases matching TRBD1. The CDR3 is made up of 15 amino acids. V dropped 1 base and J dropped 4; count of bases not matched to a gene: 4. CDR1 is LNHNV, CDR2 YYDKDF, per germline (reference sequence).

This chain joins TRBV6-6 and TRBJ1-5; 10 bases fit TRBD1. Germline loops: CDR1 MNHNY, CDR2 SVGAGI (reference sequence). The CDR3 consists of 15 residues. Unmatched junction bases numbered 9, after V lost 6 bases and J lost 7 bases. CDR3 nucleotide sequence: TGTGCCAGCAGGCGTGGACAGGGGGGCGGACAGCCCCAGCATTTT. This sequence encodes CASRRGQGGGQPQHF.

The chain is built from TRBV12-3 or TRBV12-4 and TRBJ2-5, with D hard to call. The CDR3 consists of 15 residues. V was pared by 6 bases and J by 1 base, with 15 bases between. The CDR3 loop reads CASSPTAGGQETQYF. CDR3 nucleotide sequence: TGTGCCAGCAGCCCCACGGCAGGCGGCCAAGAGACCCAGTACTTC.

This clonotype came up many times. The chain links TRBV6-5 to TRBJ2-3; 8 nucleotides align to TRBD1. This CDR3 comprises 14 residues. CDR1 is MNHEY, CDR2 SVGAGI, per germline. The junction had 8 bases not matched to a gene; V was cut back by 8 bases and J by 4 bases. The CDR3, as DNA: TGTGCCAGCGCCTGGGACAGGAAGGCAGATACGCAGTATTTT. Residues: CASAWDRKADTQYF.

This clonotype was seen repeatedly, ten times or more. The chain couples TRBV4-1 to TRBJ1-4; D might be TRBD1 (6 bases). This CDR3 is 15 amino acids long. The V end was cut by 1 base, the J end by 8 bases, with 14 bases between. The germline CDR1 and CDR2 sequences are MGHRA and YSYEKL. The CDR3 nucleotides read TGCGCCAGCAGCCAAGTTGGGGGGCGGGCGGAAAAACTGTTTTTT. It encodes CASSQVGGRAEKLFF.

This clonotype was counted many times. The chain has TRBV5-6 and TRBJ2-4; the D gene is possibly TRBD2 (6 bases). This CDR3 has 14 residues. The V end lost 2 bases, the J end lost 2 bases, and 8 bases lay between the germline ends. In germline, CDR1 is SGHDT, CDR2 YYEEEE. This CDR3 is CASSFGGSKNIQYF. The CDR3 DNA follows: TGTGCCAGCAGCTTCGGGGGTTCCAAAAACATTCAGTACTTC.

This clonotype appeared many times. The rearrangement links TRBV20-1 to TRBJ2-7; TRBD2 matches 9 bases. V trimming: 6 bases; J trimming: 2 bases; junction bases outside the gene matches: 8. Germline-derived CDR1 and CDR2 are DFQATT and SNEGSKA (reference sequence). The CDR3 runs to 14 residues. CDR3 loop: CSALPSGNPYEQYF. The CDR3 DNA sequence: TGCAGTGCGCTACCTAGCGGGAACCCCTACGAGCAGTACTTC.

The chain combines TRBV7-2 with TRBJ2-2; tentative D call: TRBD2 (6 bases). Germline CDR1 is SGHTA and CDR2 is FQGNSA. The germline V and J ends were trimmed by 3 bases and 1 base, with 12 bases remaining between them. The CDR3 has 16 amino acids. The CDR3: CASSLPARENTGELFF. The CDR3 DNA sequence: TGTGCCAGCAGCTTGCCAGCGCGGGAGAACACCGGGGAGCTGTTTTTT.

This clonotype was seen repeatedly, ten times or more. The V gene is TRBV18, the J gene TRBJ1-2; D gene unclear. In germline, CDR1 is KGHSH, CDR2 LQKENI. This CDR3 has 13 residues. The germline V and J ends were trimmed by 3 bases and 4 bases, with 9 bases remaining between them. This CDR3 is CASSPGARYGYTF. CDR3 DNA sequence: TGTGCCAGCTCACCCGGTGCACGCTATGGCTACACCTTC.

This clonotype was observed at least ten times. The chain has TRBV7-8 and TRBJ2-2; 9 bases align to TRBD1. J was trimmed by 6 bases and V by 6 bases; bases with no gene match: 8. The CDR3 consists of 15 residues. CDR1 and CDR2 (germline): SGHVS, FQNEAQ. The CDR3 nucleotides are TGTGCCAGCAGGTGGGACAGGGAAACGCCCGGGGAGCTGTTTTTT. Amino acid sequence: CASRWDRETPGELFF.

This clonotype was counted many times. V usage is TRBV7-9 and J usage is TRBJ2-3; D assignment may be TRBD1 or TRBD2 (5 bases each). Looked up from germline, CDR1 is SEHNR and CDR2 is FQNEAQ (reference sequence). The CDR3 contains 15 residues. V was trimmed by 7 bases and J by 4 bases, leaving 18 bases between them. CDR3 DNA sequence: TGTGCCAGCAACTCTTGGGGGACGGGTCCAGATACGCAGTATTTT. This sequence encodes CASNSWGTGPDTQYF.

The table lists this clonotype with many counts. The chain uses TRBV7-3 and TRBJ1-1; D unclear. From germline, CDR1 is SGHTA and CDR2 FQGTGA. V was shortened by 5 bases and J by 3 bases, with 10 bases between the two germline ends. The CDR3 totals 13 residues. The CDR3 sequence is CASSKMLYTEAFF. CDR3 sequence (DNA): TGTGCCAGCAGCAAAATGTTGTACACTGAAGCTTTCTTT.

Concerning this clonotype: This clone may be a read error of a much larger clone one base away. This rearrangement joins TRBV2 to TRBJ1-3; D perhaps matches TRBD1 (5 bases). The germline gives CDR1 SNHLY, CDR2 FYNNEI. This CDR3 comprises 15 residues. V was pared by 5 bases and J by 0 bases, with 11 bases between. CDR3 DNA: TGTGCCAGCAGTTCAGACAGTTACTCTGGAAACACCATATATTTT. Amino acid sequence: CASSSDSYSGNTIYF. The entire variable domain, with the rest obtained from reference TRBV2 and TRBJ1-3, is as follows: EPEVTQTPSHQVTQMGQEVILRCVPISNHLYFYWYRQILGQKVEFLVSFYNNEISEKSEIFDDQFSVERPDGSNFTLKIRSTKLEDSAMYFCASSSDSYSGNTIYFGEGSWLTVV.

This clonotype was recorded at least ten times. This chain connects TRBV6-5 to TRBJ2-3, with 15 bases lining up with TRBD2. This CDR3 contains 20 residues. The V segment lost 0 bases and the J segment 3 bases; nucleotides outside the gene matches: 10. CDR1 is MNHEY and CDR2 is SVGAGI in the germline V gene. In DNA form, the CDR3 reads TGTGCCAGCAGTTACTCGTCACCATTGGGACTAGCGGGAGGAACAGATACGCAGTATTTT. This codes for CASSYSSPLGLAGGTDTQYF.

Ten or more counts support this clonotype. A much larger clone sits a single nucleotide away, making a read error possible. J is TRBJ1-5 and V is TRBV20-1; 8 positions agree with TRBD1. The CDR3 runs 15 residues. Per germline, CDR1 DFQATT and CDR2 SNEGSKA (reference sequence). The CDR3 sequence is CSATGTGLSTQPQHF. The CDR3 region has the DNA TGCAGTGCTACCGGGACAGGTCTAAGCACTCAGCCCCAGCATTTT.